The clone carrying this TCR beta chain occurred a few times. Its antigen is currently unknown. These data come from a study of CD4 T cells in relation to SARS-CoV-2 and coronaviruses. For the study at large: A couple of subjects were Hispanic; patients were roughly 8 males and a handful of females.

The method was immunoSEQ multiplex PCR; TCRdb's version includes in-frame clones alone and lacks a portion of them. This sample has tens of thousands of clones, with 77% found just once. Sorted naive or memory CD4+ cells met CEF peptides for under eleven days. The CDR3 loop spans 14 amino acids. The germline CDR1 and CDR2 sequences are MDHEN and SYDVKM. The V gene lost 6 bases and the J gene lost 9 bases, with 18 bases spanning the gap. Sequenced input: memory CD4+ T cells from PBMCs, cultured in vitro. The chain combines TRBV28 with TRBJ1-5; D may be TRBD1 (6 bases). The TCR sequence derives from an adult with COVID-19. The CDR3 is CASSQKTGLPPQHF. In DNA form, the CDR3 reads TGTGCCAGCAGCCAGAAAACAGGGCTCCCGCCCCAGCATTTT.